This T cell receptor (beta chain) is drawn from a study of shared clonotypes between healthy human individuals. Overall study context: Every donor yielded three CD4 naive, three CD4 memory, two CD8 naive and one CD8 memory plate. Findings and limits, study-wide: Generation probability values for non-shared clonotypes were lower than those for clonotypes shared by all four donors.

Per the germline V gene, CDR1 is MNHEY and CDR2 is SVGAGI. The CDR3 length is 11 residues. With 3 bases removed from V and 13 bases from J, the gap between germline ends came to 13 bases. Into CD45RA+ naive and CD45RA-negative memory subsets, the CD4+ cells were split. In the authors' workflow: Filtering was not the same, since immunoSEQ gave junction-only sequences without quality scores. Produced via immunoSEQ multiplex PCR; TCRdb's table is partial and in-frame only. D and trimming were read from the DNA, whereas the V and J calls and clone size are those reported in that table. Counted here are over 2 million clones, around 93% occurring once; the ten biggest clones make up 0.37%. About this clone: Its antigen remains unknown.

The sequence was obtained from a man between 18 and 29 years old in good health. Some clones in this sample may be carry-over from other donors' samples. The chain employs TRBV6-5 and TRBJ2-7; D unresolved. The sample comprised naive CD4+ T cells from PBMCs. The subset is: CD45RA+ positively selected. CDR3 sequence: CASSYVGRSYF. CDR3 sequence (DNA): TGTGCCAGCAGTTATGTCGGCAGGTCATACTTC.